This TCR beta chain emerged from a study of blood T cell repertoires in COVID-19 (dated by TCRdb to about 2020). At the level of the whole study: Collaborator samples came from the United States, Italy and Spain and covered acute and convalescent phases of COVID-19. Where available, HLA class I and class II types were taken from metadata supplied by the sample provider and were not determined by assay-based typing. The repertoires were made available in a free public database intended to serve as a resource for research on the immune response to SARS-CoV-2. The samples were drawn from two sources: the first 160 participants of the ongoing ImmuneRACE study, and 1,200 or so subjects contributed by 6 global collaborators. A de-identified subject ID, COVID-19 status, age in years and sex were almost always included in the sample metadata. The dataset comprised deeply sampled blood TCRbeta repertoires from subjects exposed to, actively infected with, or recovered from COVID-19. The prospective study material was composed of cDNA or gDNA derived from T cells, B-cell-depleted T cells, or PBMCs. The paper's findings and limits, for the study overall: Clinical and demographic metadata were provided uncurated, with the amount varying by source and participant.

Taken from cysteine to phenylalanine, the CDR3 has 17 residues. Only the CDR3 part of the read is kept: 51 bases, read in frame from the first base. Participants in the prospective study were aged about 18 to 90 years, lived in approximately 26 United States geographic areas, and enrolled through a virtual design. To assign participants to cohorts, the prospective study relied on clinical history that participants themselves reported in a screening survey and a study questionnaire. Recovered participants in ImmuneRACE Cohort 3 were defined by two consecutive negative NP/OP PCR tests, clearance by a healthcare professional, or resolution of symptoms. In the prospective study, mobile phlebotomists collected whole blood, serum and a nasopharyngeal or oropharyngeal swab from each participant. Over a roughly 2-month period, participants in the prospective study had the option of providing additional blood draws and questionnaires. Before DNA extraction, blood samples from the prospective study were shipped at room temperature or frozen.

With regard to this clone: Its specific antigen is unknown. No qualities accompany the bases; no much larger clone lies one base away.

TCRbeta CDR3 regions were amplified from genomic DNA by means of the immunoSEQ Assay, a bias-controlled multiplex PCR. The authors' pipeline ran thus. Nucleated cell counts per sample were estimated from amplification of reference gene primers within the assay. Sequence reads were collapsed and filtered to measure the absolute abundance of every unique TCRbeta CDR3 rearrangement. For each sample, productive Simpson clonality was calculated as the square root of Simpson's diversity index across productive rearrangements. Imported from immuneACCESS, the table was reduced by TCRdb to in-frame sequences with V and J called. These copies leave out some clones; in studies compared against another copy, an unresolved V gene accounts for under half, and the cause of the remainder is not known. V and J calls and clone size follow that table, whereas D and trimming were derived from the DNA. Counted in this sample were approximately 200,000 clones; roughly four fifths of them appeared once. The top ten clonotypes cover approximately 12% of the sample.

Material for sequencing was PBMCs or T cells enriched from blood (not recorded which). This sequence was found in a man aged 35 to 55 who had recovered from COVID-19. Recombination joined TRBV21-1 with TRBJ2-2; TRBD2, the table's D call, lacks a check against the DNA. TRBV21-1 is given as a pseudogene. The CDR3 sequence is CASSKTSGRSDTGELFF. The DNA sequence is TGTGCCAGCAGCAAAACTAGCGGGAGATCGGACACCGGGGAGCTGTTTTTT.